Listed here are 16 T cell receptor beta chains from one sample, sequenced in a study of monozygotic twins with inflammatory bowel disease. TCRdb re-called the 5' RACE reads; one entry per CDR3 protein, DNA not given. This sample contains over 350,000 distinct CDR3 sequences. Sequencing input: blood. The receptors were sampled from a human donor with ulcerative colitis or Crohn's disease, or a healthy co-twin of an affected twin (not recorded which).

The V gene is TRBV7-2, the J gene TRBJ1-1; TCRdb selects TRBD1, and the lack of DNA leaves this call unchecked. CDR3 length equals 14 residues. Germline CDR1 reads SGHTA; CDR2 reads FQGNSA. The CDR3 is CASSLGPSNTEAFF.

The chain recombines TRBV7-2 with TRBJ2-5; TCRdb's D call, TRBD2, is unchecked because there is no DNA. Germline values: CDR1 SGHTA, CDR2 FQGNSA. CDR3 size: 17 residues. The CDR3 loop reads CASRGLAGGHFLETQYF. Full variable domain (rest looked up from reference TRBV7-2 and TRBJ2-5): GAGVSQSPSNKVTEKGKDVELRCDPISGHTALYWYRQSLGQGLEFLIYFQGNSAPDKSGLPSDRFSAERTGGSVSTLTIQRTQQEDSAVYLCASRGLAGGHFLETQYFGPGTRLLVL.

CDR3 residues: CASSSQGYEKLFF. The gene calls are TRBV6-5 and TRBJ1-4; as DNA is missing, the TRBD1 call by TCRdb cannot be tested. The CDR3 covers 13 residues. Germline assignment: CDR1 MNHEY and CDR2 SVGAGI.

J is TRBJ2-7 and V is TRBV18; TCRdb proposes TRBD1, but this gene call is untestable without DNA. CDR1 and CDR2 (germline): KGHSH, LQKENI. The CDR3 totals 15 residues. CDR3 amino acids: CASSPLHRGAYEQYF.

The V call is TRBV20-1, the J call TRBJ2-3; checking the TCRdb D call of TRBD1 is not possible without DNA. The CDR3 is 17 amino acids. CDR1 is DFQATT, CDR2 SNEGSKA, per germline (reference sequence). CDR3 protein: CSARDWREQGATDTQYF.

CDR3 in amino acids: CSARPSTDTQYF. This chain connects TRBV20-1 to TRBJ2-3. This CDR3 comprises 12 residues. Germline values: CDR1 DFQATT, CDR2 SNEGSKA (reference sequence).

J is TRBJ1-1 and V is TRBV7-2; there is no DNA to check the TCRdb D call of TRBD1. Germline lookup yields CDR1 SGHTA and CDR2 FQGNSA. The CDR3 is 14 amino acids. CDR3 protein: CASSSPDRYTEAFF.

This sequence joins TRBV5-1 and TRBJ2-5; TCRdb designates TRBD2, a call that cannot be tested without DNA. The CDR3 runs to 16 residues. The germline gives CDR1 SGHRS, CDR2 YFSETQ. The CDR3 spells CASSLVASGGGETQYF.

The V call is TRBV5-1, the J call TRBJ2-1. Germline CDR1 and CDR2: SGHRS and YFSETQ. This CDR3 has 13 residues. This CDR3 reads CASSLGSNNEQFF.

The chain employs TRBV7-6 and TRBJ2-1; TCRdb returns TRBD2, unconfirmable since there is no DNA. CDR1 is SGHVS, CDR2 FNYEAQ, per germline. The CDR3 has 15 amino acids. CDR3 loop: CASSGTSGGDNEQFF.

The CDR3: CASSFGGRYSSYNSPLHF. The chain is built from TRBV12-3 or TRBV12-4 and TRBJ1-6. This CDR3 is built from 18 residues.

V usage is TRBV12-3 or TRBV12-4 and J usage is TRBJ1-5; the D call of TRBD1 rests on TCRdb alone, since no DNA is present to check it. There are 16 residues in the CDR3. CDR3 loop: CASSLGTVYSNQPQHF.

The V call is TRBV20-1, the J call TRBJ2-1; there is no DNA to check the TCRdb D call of TRBD1. CDR3 size: 15 residues. Germline lookup yields CDR1 DFQATT and CDR2 SNEGSKA (reference sequence). CDR3 protein: CSARPRDRAYNEQFF.

The chain recombines TRBV3-1 with TRBJ2-1. Germline values: CDR1 LGHDT, CDR2 YNNKEL (reference sequence). The CDR3 length is 15 residues. CDR3 loop: CASSQDSDTYNEQFF.

The J gene is TRBJ2-1, the V gene TRBV7-6; TCRdb picks TRBD2, but there is no DNA to check that call. The CDR3 runs 16 residues. Per the germline V gene, CDR1 is SGHVS and CDR2 is FNYEAQ. This CDR3 is CASSPLTSQSYNEQFF. The full variable domain, in which reference TRBV7-6 and TRBJ2-1 provide the parts outside the CDR3, is GAGVSQSPRYKVTKRGQDVALRCDPISGHVSLYWYRQALGQGPEFLTYFNYEAQQDKSGLPNDRFSAERPEGSISTLTIQRTEQRDSAMYRCASSPLTSQSYNEQFFGPGTRLTVL.

The chain is built from TRBV12-3 or TRBV12-4 and TRBJ1-6. This CDR3 is built from 11 residues. Here the CDR3 reads CASSFNSPLHF.